This TCR beta chain was captured by sequencing in a study of T cell changes during pregnancy in multiple sclerosis. Germline V gene data show CDR1 as SNHLY and CDR2 as FYNNEI. This CDR3 is 14 amino acids long. Germline trimming cut 7 bases from V and 7 bases from J; bases unmatched to any gene: 7. TCRdb's table, derived via immunoSEQ multiplex PCR, lists solely in-frame clones and lacks some. The sample records some 60,000 clones, less than 95% being singletons. The specimen comprised peripheral blood, sampled in the third trimester of pregnancy. The TCR was taken from a female donor in good health, enrolled as a control in a pregnancy study. This sequence joins TRBV2 and TRBJ1-6; 7 bases are a match to TRBD1. CDR3 DNA sequence: TGTGCCAGCAATAGACAGGGTCGGAATTCACCCCTCCACTTT. The encoded protein is CASNRQGRNSPLHF. The variable domain in full, with the rest retrieved from reference TRBV2 and TRBJ1-6, is EPEVTQTPSHQVTQMGQEVILRCVPISNHLYFYWYRQILGQKVEFLVSFYNNEISEKSEIFDDQFSVERPDGSNFTLKIRSTKLEDSAMYFCASNRQGRNSPLHFGNGTRLTVT.